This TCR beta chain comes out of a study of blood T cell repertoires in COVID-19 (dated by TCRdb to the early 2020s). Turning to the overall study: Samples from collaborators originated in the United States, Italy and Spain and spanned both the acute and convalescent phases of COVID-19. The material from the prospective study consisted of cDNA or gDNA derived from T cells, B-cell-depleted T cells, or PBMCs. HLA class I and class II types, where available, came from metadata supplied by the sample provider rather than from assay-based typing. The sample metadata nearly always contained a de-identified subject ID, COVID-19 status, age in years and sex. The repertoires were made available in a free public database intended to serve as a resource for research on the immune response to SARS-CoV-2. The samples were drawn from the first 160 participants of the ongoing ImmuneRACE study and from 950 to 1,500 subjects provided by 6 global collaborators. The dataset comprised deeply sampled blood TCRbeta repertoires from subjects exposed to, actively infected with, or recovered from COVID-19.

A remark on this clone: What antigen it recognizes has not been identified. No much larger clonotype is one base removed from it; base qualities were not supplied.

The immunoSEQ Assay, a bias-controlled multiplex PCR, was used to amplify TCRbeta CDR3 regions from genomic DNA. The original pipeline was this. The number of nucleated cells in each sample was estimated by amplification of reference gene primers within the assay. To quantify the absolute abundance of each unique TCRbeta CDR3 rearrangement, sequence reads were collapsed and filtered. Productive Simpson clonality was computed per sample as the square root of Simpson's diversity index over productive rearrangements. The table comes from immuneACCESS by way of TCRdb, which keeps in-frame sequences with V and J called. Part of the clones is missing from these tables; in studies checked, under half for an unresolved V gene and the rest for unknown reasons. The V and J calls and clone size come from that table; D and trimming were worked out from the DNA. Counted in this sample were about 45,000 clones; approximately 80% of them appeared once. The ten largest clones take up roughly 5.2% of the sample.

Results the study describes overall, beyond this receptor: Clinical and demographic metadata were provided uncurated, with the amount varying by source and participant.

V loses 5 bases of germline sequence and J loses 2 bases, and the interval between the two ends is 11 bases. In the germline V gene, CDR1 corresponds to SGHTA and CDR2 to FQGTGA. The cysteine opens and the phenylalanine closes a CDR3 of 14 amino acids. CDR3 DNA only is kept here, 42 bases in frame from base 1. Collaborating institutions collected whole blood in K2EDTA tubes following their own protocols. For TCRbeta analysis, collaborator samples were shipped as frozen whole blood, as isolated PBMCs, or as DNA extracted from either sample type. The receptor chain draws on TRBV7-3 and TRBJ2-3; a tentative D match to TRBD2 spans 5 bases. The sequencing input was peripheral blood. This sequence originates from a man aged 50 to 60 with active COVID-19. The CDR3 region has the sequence CASSPDSSTDTQYF. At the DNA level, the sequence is TGTGCCAGCAGCCCGGACTCCTCCACAGATACGCAGTATTTT.